The entry that follows covers one TCR beta chain sequence. This entry is derived from a study of blood T cell repertoires in COVID-19. The assay was immunoSEQ multiplex PCR, and TCRdb's table has in-frame clones only and misses some. The sample lists about 73,000 clones; 65% to 90% were seen once. This CDR3 contains 17 residues. Unmatched junction bases numbered 12, after V lost 5 bases and J lost 2 bases. Germline values: CDR1 SGHAT, CDR2 FQNNGV. The sequence came from a woman aged 55-69 years with acute or convalescent COVID-19. Sequences were obtained from peripheral blood. V is TRBV11-2 and J is TRBJ2-1; 7 nucleotides line up with TRBD1. CDR3 protein: CASSAREQGITYNEQFF. The CDR3 coding sequence is TGTGCCAGCAGCGCACGCGAACAGGGGATCACCTACAATGAGCAGTTCTTC. Full variable domain (outside the CDR3, taken from reference TRBV11-2 and TRBJ2-1): EAGVAQSPRYKIIEKRQSVAFWCNPISGHATLYWYQQILGQGPKLLIQFQNNGVVDDSQLPKDRFSAERLKGVDSTLKIQPAKLEDSAVYLCASSAREQGITYNEQFFGPGTRLTVL.